Below, 18 T cell receptor beta chains from the same sample are listed, as sequenced in a study of blood T cell repertoires in COVID-19. Sequencing used immunoSEQ multiplex PCR; TCRdb keeps in-frame clones, though not all of them. Seen here are hundreds of thousands of clones, roughly 85% observed once, and the top ten hold under 2%. The specimen sequenced was PBMCs or T cells enriched from blood (not recorded which). The receptors were gathered from a woman in her late teens or twenties with acute COVID-19.

This clone showed up just once. The genes are TRBV9 and TRBJ1-1, with TRBD1 matching over 12 bases. The CDR3 extends over 17 amino acids. CDR1 is SGDLS, CDR2 YYNGEE, per germline. V lost 0 bases and J lost 4; bases outside the gene matches: 7. As DNA, the CDR3 is TGTGCCAGCAGCGTAGGGGGGACAGGGGGCGTTGGCACTGAAGCTTTCTTT. This gives the protein CASSVGGTGGVGTEAFF.

The table lists this clone with a count of one. V is TRBV4-1 and J is TRBJ2-7; 7 nucleotides match TRBD2. CDR1 is MGHRA, CDR2 YSYEKL, per germline. J was trimmed by 3 bases and V by 3 bases; bases with no gene match: 11. This CDR3 has 16 amino acids. The CDR3, as DNA: TGCGCCAGCAGCCAGGTCCGTGGGGGGGGTCTCTACGAGCAGTACTTC. As protein: CASSQVRGGGLYEQYF.

The rearrangement uses TRBV27 and TRBJ1-2; 9 bases line up with TRBD1. The CDR3 extends over 14 amino acids. Per germline, CDR1 MNHEY and CDR2 SMNVEV (reference sequence). V lost 6 bases to trimming and J lost 4 bases; unmatched junction nucleotides: 6. The chain's CDR3 is CASRWGQGAYGYTF. The CDR3 DNA sequence: TGTGCCAGCAGGTGGGGACAGGGAGCCTATGGCTACACCTTC.

The chain has TRBV19 and TRBJ2-3; possibly TRBD1 for D (5 bases). The germline CDR1 and CDR2 sequences are LNHDA and SQIVND (reference sequence). V lost 7 bases and J 6 bases, leaving 20 bases between the germline ends. The CDR3 spans 15 residues. Written as DNA, the CDR3 is TGTGCCAGTACCCCTAGTCTTACAGGCATCGATACGCAGTATTTT. Translating gives CASTPSLTGIDTQYF.

This clone came up once. The genes are TRBV24-1 and TRBJ2-2; TRBD2 aligns across 7 bases. Germline V gives CDR1 KGHDR, CDR2 SFDVKD. This CDR3 is built from 15 residues. Trimming removed 5 bases from V and 8 bases from J; junction bases left unmatched: 10. The CDR3 region is CATSVKTGGMGELFF. CDR3 nucleotides: TGTGCCACCAGTGTCAAAACGGGAGGAATGGGGGAGCTGTTTTTT.

The CDR3 loop reads CASSIKGEGSYEQYF. For the CDR3, the DNA is TGTGCCAGTAGTATCAAGGGGGAAGGATCCTACGAGCAGTACTTC. V usage is TRBV19 and J usage is TRBJ2-5, with D tentatively TRBD1 (6 bases). The assigned J gene may be wrong: the sequence end matches TRBJ2-7 better. CDR1 is LNHDA and CDR2 is SQIVND in the germline V gene (reference sequence). The CDR3 consists of 15 residues.

The genes are TRBV15 and TRBJ1-3, with D hard to call. The CDR3 has 14 amino acids. Germline V lookup: CDR1 LNHNV, CDR2 YYDKDF (reference sequence). Trimming took off 6 bases at V and 4 bases at J, with 13 bases between the two ends. The CDR3 loop is CATRNPESGNTIYF. Here the CDR3 DNA reads TGTGCCACCAGAAACCCGGAGTCAGGAAACACCATATATTTT. Using reference TRBV15 and TRBJ1-3 for the parts outside the CDR3, the full variable domain is DAMVIQNPRYQVTQFGKPVTLSCSQTLNHNVMYWYQQKSSQAPKLLFHYYDKDFNNEADTPDNFQSRRPNTSFCFLDIRSPGLGDTAMYLCATRNPESGNTIYFGEGSWLTVV.

The chain is built from TRBV25-1 and TRBJ1-3, with TRBD1 identical over 8 bases. V dropped 4 bases and J dropped 8; count of bases not matched to a gene: 4. This CDR3 comprises 13 residues. CDR1 and CDR2 (germline): MGHDK, SYGVNS. CDR3 residues: CASSVTGADTIYF. As DNA, the CDR3 is TGTGCCAGCAGTGTGACAGGGGCGGACACCATATATTTT.

This rearrangement joins TRBV28 to TRBJ1-5, with TRBD1 as a possible D gene (6 bases). The CDR3 consists of 14 residues. The V end was cut by 3 bases, the J end by 2 bases, with 8 bases between. Per germline, CDR1 MDHEN and CDR2 SYDVKM. This CDR3 is CASSFYRGNQPQHF. The CDR3, as DNA: TGTGCCAGCAGTTTCTACAGGGGCAATCAGCCCCAGCATTTT. The full variable domain, in which reference TRBV28 and TRBJ1-5 provide the parts outside the CDR3, is DVKVTQSSRYLVKRTGEKVFLECVQDMDHENMFWYRQDPGLGLRLIYFSYDVKMKEKGDIPEGYSVSREKKERFSLILESASTNQTSMYLCASSFYRGNQPQHFGDGTRLSIL.

The rearrangement uses TRBV29-1 and TRBJ2-1; TRBD2 agrees at 9 bases. CDR1 is SQVTM, CDR2 ANQGSEA, per germline. The ends lost 6 bases at V and 9 bases at J; junction bases unmatched: 6. The length of the CDR3 is 12 residues. This chain's CDR3 is CSVMGLASEQFF. The DNA for the CDR3 is TGCAGCGTAATGGGACTAGCTAGTGAGCAGTTCTTC.

The chain joins TRBV13 to TRBJ1-2; unclear D gene. V dropped 0 bases and J dropped 1 base, with 6 bases sitting between them. The CDR3 extends over 14 amino acids. Germline V gene sequence: CDR1 PRHDT, CDR2 FYEKMQ (reference sequence). The CDR3 DNA reads TGTGCCAGCAGCTTAGGACAGTTTAACTATGGCTACACCTTC. This codes for CASSLGQFNYGYTF.

The chain has TRBV10-3 and TRBJ2-1; the match to TRBD2 covers 8 bases. This CDR3 spans 16 amino acids. Germline CDR1 and CDR2: ENHRY and SYGVKD. The J segment lost 9 bases and the V segment lost 2 bases, leaving 12 bases of the junction unmatched. This CDR3 is CAISESMGLVGSEQFF. CDR3 bases: TGTGCCATCAGTGAGAGTATGGGACTAGTGGGCAGTGAGCAGTTCTTC.

This chain uses TRBV5-5 with TRBJ2-7; TRBD2 might be the D (6 bases). V shed 3 bases and J shed 7 bases, with 14 bases lying between them. The CDR3 is 13 residues long. Germline-derived CDR1 and CDR2 are SGHKS and YYEKEE (reference sequence). CDR3 coding DNA: TGTGCCAGCAGCTGGACCGGGGCGGGGGAGCAGTACTTC. It encodes CASSWTGAGEQYF.

This sequence joins TRBV5-5 and TRBJ2-7; 10 positions match TRBD1. The CDR3 sequence is 15 residues long. Germline V gives CDR1 SGHKS, CDR2 YYEKEE (reference sequence). J was trimmed by 6 bases and V by 4 bases; bases with no gene match: 10. For the CDR3, the DNA is TGTGCCAGCAGCCACAGACAGGGGGCGTACGGCGAGCAGTACTTC. This encodes CASSHRQGAYGEQYF.

The gene calls are TRBV5-1 and TRBJ1-1, with a possible D match to TRBD1 (5 bases). CDR1 is SGHRS, CDR2 YFSETQ, per germline. The V end lost 3 bases, the J end lost 1 base, and 13 bases lay between the germline ends. The CDR3 spans 15 residues. CDR3 protein: CASSSQGQENTEAFF. The CDR3 DNA reads TGCGCCAGCAGCTCCCAAGGACAAGAGAACACTGAAGCTTTCTTT.

The chain carries TRBV19 and TRBJ1-2, with 7 bases matching TRBD1. J lost 7 bases, V lost 7 bases, and 12 bases had no gene match. This CDR3 region has 14 residues. Germline V CDR1 and CDR2: LNHDA, SQIVND (reference sequence). The CDR3 DNA sequence: TGTGCCAGTACCCAGGGAGAGGGGGCGCTTGGCTACACCTTC. Translated: CASTQGEGALGYTF.

The chain is built from TRBV27 and TRBJ2-7; D is ambiguous. The germline gives CDR1 MNHEY, CDR2 SMNVEV (reference sequence). V lost 0 bases and J lost 1, with 7 bases in between. This CDR3 is 14 amino acids long. The CDR3 sequence is CASSLSRESYEQYF. The CDR3 coding sequence is TGTGCCAGCAGTTTATCTCGCGAATCCTACGAGCAGTACTTC.

This chain links TRBV15 with TRBJ1-5; D is uncertain. This CDR3 has 15 amino acids. Per the germline V gene, CDR1 is LNHNV and CDR2 is YYDKDF (reference sequence). The germline V and J ends were trimmed by 4 bases and 3 bases, with 13 bases remaining between them. The CDR3 region is CATSTYRYDNQPQHF. The DNA of the CDR3 is TGTGCCACCAGCACATATCGCTATGACAATCAGCCCCAGCATTTT.